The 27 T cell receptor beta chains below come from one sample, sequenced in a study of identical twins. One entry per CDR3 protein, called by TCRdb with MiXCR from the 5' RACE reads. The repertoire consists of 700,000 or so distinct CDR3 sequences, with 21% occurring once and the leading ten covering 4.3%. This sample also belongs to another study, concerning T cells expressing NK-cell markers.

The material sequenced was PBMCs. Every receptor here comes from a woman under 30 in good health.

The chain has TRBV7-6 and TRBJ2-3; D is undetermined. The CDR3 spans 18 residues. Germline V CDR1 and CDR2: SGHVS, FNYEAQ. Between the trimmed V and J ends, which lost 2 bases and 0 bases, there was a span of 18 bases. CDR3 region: CASSLRYRTETSTDTQYF. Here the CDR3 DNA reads TGTGCCAGCAGCTTACGTTATAGAACAGAGACGAGCACAGATACGCAGTATTTT.

CDR3 region: CASSFGSGQTEKLFF. The CDR3 region has the DNA TGTGCCAGCAGCTTCGGATCGGGACAGACAGAAAAACTGTTTTTT. The rearrangement links TRBV7-8 to TRBJ1-4, with 7 bases matching TRBD1. V was pared by 3 bases and J by 8 bases, with 9 bases of the junction left unmatched. CDR1 and CDR2 from the germline V gene are SGHVS and FQNEAQ. The CDR3 contains 15 residues. The whole variable domain, remainder taken from reference TRBV7-8 and TRBJ1-4, is GAGVSQSPRYKVAKRGQDVALRCDPISGHVSLFWYQQALGQGPEFLTYFQNEAQLDKSGLPSDRFFAERPEGSVSTLKIQRTQQEDSAVYLCASSFGSGQTEKLFFGSGTQLSVL.

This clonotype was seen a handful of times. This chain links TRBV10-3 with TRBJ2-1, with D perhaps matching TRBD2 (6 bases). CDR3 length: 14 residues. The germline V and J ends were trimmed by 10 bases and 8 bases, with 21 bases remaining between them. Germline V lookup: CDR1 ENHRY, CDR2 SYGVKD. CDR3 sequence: CASGDHPKDHEQFF. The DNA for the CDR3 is TGTGCCAGCGGGGACCACCCTAAGGACCATGAGCAGTTCTTC.

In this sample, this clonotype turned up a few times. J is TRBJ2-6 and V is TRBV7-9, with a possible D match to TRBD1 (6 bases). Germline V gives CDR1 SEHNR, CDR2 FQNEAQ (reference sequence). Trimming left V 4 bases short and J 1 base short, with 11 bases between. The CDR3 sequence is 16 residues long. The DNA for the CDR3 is TGTGCCAGCAGCTACGTGGGGGCTTCTGGGGCCAACGTCCTGACTTTC. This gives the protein CASSYVGASGANVLTF. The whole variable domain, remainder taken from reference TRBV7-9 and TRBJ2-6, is DTGVSQNPRHKITKRGQNVTFRCDPISEHNRLYWYRQTLGQGPEFLTYFQNEAQLEKSRLLSDRFSAERPKGSFSTLEIQRTEQGDSAMYLCASSYVGASGANVLTFGAGSRLTVL.

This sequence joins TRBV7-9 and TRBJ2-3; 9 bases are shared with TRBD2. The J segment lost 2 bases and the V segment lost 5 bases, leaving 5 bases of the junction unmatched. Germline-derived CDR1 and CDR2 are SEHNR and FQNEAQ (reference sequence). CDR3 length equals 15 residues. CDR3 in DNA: TGTGCCAGCAGCCCTACTAGCGGGTACACAGATACGCAGTATTTT. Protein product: CASSPTSGYTDTQYF. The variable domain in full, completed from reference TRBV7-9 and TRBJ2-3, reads DTGVSQNPRHKITKRGQNVTFRCDPISEHNRLYWYRQTLGQGPEFLTYFQNEAQLEKSRLLSDRFSAERPKGSFSTLEIQRTEQGDSAMYLCASSPTSGYTDTQYFGPGTRLTVL.

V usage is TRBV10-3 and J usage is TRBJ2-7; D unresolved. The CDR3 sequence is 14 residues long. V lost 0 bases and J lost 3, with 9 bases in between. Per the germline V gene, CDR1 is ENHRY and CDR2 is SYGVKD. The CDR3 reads CAISESRANYEQYF. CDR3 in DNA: TGTGCCATCAGTGAGTCCCGGGCTAACTACGAGCAGTACTTC.

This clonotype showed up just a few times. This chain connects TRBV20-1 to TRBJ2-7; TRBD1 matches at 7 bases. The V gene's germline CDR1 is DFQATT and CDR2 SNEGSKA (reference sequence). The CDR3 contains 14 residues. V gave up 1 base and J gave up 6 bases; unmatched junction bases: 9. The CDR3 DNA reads TGCAGTGCTAGAGTCCGACAGGGTCCTTTCGAGCAGTACTTC. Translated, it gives CSARVRQGPFEQYF.

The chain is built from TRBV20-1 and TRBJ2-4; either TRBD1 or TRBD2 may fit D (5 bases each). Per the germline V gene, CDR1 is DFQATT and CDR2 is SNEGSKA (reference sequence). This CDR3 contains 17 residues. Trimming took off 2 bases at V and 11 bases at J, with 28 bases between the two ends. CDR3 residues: CSARKPGLGTTTVLQYF. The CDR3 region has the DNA TGCAGTGCTAGAAAACCGGGGCTGGGAACGACCACCGTGCTTCAGTACTTC.

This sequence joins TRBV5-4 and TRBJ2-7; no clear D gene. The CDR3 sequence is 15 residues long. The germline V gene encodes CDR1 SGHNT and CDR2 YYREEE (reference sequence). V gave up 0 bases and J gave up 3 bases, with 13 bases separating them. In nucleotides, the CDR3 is TGTGCCAGCAGCTTGGGTCCTTTGGAAAACTACGAGCAGTACTTC. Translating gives CASSLGPLENYEQYF.

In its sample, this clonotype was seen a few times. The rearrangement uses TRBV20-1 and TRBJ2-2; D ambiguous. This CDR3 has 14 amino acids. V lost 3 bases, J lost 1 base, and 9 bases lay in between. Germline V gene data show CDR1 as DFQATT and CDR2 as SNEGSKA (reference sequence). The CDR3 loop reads CSASFIGNTGELFF. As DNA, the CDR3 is TGCAGTGCTAGTTTCATTGGGAACACCGGGGAGCTGTTTTTT.

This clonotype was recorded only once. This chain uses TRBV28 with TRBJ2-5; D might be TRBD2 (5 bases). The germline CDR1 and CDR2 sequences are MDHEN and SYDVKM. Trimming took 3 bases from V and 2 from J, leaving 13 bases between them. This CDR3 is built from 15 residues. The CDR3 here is CASSFGRVLQETQYF. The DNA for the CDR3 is TGTGCCAGCAGTTTTGGGCGGGTACTACAAGAGACCCAGTACTTC.

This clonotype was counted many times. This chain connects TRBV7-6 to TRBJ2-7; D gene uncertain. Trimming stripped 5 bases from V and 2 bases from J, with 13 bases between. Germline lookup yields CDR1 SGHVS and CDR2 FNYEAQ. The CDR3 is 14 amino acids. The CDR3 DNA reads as TGTGCCAGCAGCCTGAAGGACGGCCCCTACGAGCAGTACTTC. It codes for CASSLKDGPYEQYF. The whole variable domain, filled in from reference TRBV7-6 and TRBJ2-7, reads GAGVSQSPRYKVTKRGQDVALRCDPISGHVSLYWYRQALGQGPEFLTYFNYEAQQDKSGLPNDRFSAERPEGSISTLTIQRTEQRDSAMYRCASSLKDGPYEQYFGPGTRLTVT.

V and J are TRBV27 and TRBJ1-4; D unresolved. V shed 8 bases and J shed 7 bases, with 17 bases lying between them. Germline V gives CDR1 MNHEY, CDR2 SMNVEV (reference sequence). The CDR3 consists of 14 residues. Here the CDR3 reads CASGVSAPGEKLFF. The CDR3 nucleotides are TGTGCCAGCGGGGTTTCGGCCCCCGGTGAAAAACTGTTTTTT.

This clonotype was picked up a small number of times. CDR3 protein: CASSFTGLAGYTGELFF. The DNA of the CDR3 is TGTGCCAGCAGCTTCACCGGACTAGCGGGATACACCGGGGAGCTGTTTTTT. J is TRBJ2-2 and V is TRBV7-6, with 12 bases matching TRBD2. The junction had 5 bases not matched to a gene; V was cut back by 3 bases and J by 3 bases. Per the germline V gene, CDR1 is SGHVS and CDR2 is FNYEAQ. This CDR3 is 17 amino acids long.

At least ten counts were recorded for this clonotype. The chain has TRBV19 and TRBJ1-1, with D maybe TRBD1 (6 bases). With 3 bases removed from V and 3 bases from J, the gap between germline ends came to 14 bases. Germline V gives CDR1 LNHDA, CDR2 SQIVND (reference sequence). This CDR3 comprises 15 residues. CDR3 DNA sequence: TGTGCCAGTAGTATGGTGGCAGGGGAGGACACTGAAGCTTTCTTT. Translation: CASSMVAGEDTEAFF.

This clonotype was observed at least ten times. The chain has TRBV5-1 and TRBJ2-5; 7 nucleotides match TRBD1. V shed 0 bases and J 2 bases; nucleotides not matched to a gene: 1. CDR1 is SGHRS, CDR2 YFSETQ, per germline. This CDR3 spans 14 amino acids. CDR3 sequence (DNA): TGCGCCAGCAGCTTGGGACAGGGTCAAGAGACCCAGTACTTC. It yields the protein CASSLGQGQETQYF.

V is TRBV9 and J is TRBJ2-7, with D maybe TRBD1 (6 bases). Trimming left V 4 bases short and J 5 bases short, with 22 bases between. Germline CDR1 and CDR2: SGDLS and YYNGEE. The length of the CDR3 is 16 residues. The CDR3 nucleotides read TGTGCCAGCAGCCTCCAGGGGCAGGGGCTTTCCGACGAGCAGTACTTC. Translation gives CASSLQGQGLSDEQYF. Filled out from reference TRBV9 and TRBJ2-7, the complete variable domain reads DSGVTQTPKHLITATGQRVTLRCSPRSGDLSVYWYQQSLDQGLQFLIQYYNGEERAKGNILERFSAQQFPDLHSELNLSSLELGDSALYFCASSLQGQGLSDEQYFGPGTRLTVT.

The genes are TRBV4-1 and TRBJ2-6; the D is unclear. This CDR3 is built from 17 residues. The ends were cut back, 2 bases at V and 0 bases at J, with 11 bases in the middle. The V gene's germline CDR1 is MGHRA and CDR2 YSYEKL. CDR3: CASSQIFGLSGANVLTF. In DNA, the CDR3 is TGCGCCAGCAGCCAAATTTTCGGGCTCTCTGGGGCCAACGTCCTGACTTTC.

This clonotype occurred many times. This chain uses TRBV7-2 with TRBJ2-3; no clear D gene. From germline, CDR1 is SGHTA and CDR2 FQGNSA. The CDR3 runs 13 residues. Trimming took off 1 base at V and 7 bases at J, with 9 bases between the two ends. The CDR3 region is CASSLEGTNTQYF. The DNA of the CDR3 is TGTGCCAGCAGCTTAGAGGGCACTAATACGCAGTATTTT.

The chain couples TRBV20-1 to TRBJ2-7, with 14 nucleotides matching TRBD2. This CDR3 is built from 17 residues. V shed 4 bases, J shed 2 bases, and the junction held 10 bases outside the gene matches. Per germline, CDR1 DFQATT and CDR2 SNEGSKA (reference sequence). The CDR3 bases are TGCAGTGCTACCGCCCCGGGACTAGCGGGAGTACCCTACGAGCAGTACTTC. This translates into CSATAPGLAGVPYEQYF.

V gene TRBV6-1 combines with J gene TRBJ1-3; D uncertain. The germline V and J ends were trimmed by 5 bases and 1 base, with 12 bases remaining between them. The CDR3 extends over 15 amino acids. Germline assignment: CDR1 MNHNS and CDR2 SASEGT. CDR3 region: CASSPVGLSGNTIYF. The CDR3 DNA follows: TGTGCCAGCAGTCCGGTAGGGTTATCTGGAAACACCATATATTTT.

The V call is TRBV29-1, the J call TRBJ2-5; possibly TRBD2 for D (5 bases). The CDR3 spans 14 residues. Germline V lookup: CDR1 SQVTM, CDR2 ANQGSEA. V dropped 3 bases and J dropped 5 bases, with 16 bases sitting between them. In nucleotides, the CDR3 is TGCAGCGTTGATTGGCTAGGACTCGGGGAGACCCAGTACTTC. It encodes CSVDWLGLGETQYF. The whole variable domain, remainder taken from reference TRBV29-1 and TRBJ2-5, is SAVISQKPSRDICQRGTSLTIQCQVDSQVTMMFWYRQQPGQSLTLIATANQGSEATYESGFVIDKFPISRPNLTFSTLTVSNMSPEDSSIYLCSVDWLGLGETQYFGPGTRLLVL.

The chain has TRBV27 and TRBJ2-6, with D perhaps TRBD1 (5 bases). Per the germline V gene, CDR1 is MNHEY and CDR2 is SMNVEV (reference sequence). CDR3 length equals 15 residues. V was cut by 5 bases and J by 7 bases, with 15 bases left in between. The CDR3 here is CASSPGSGAANVLTF. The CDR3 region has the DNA TGTGCCAGCAGTCCAGGCTCTGGGGCCGCCAACGTCCTGACTTTC.

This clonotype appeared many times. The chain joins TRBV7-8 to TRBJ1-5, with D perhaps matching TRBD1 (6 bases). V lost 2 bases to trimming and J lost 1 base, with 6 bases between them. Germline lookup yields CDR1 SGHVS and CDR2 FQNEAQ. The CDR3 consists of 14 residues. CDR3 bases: TGTGCCAGCAGCTTACAGGGGAGCAATCAGCCCCAGCATTTT. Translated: CASSLQGSNQPQHF.

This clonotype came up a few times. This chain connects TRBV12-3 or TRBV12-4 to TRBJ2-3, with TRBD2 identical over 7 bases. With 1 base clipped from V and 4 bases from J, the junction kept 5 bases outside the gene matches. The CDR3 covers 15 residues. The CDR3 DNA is TGTGCCAGCAGTTTAGGAGGTGGGGGGGCAGATACGCAGTATTTT. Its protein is CASSLGGGGADTQYF.

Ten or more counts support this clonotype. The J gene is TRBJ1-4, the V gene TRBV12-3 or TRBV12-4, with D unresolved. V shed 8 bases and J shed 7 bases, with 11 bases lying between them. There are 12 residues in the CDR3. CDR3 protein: CASSPRGEKLFF. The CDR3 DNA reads TGTGCCAGCTCACCCCGGGGTGAAAAACTGTTTTTT.

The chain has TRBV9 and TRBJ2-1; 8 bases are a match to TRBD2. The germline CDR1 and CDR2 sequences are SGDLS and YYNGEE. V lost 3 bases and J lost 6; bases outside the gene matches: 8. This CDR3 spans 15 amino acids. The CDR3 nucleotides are TGTGCCAGCAGCGCCACCGGGACTAGATCCAATGAGCAGTTCTTC. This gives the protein CASSATGTRSNEQFF.